One and the same sample provided the 28 T cell receptor beta chains below, sequenced in a study of CD8 T cells in ankylosing spondylitis. TCRdb analysed the 5' RACE reads with MiXCR anew, one entry per CDR3 protein. The table records about 800,000 distinct CDR3 sequences, about an eighth of them present only once. These TCRs' antigens remain unknown. Study findings and constraints: It appeared that ankylosing spondylitis blood was characterized by a TCR beta motif of seven or eight highly homologous variants.

Sequencing input: blood, either unsorted or a sorted T cell fraction (not recorded which). These receptors were obtained from a male donor with ankylosing spondylitis.

In this sample, this clonotype turned up a few times. The rearrangement joins TRBV12-3 or TRBV12-4 to TRBJ1-6; D unresolved. The V end lost 6 bases, the J end lost 10 bases, and 19 bases lay between the germline ends. CDR3 length: 15 residues. In nucleotides, the CDR3 is TGTGCCAGCAGCTCCGGCGGCAGTACAAGATCACCCCTCCACTTT. This encodes CASSSGGSTRSPLHF.

A few counts support this clonotype. The rearrangement links TRBV6-5 to TRBJ1-2, with unresolved D. Germline loops: CDR1 MNHEY, CDR2 SVGAGI. CDR3 length equals 13 residues. V dropped 2 bases and J dropped 0 bases, with 4 bases sitting between them. CDR3 protein: CASSYRPNYGYTF. The CDR3 bases are TGTGCCAGCAGTTACCGGCCTAACTATGGCTACACCTTC.

This clonotype was seen more than once but under ten times. The rearrangement uses TRBV4-3 and TRBJ2-6, with TRBD2 matching 9 bases. CDR3 length equals 18 residues. From germline, CDR1 is LGHNA and CDR2 YSLEER. V trimming: 1 base; J trimming: 4 bases; junction bases outside the gene matches: 8. The CDR3 sequence: CASSQGGLAGSGANVLTF. CDR3 sequence (DNA): TGCGCCAGCAGCCAAGGAGGGCTAGCGGGGTCCGGGGCCAACGTCCTGACTTTC.

This chain connects TRBV10-3 to TRBJ2-7; 11 bases match TRBD2. The trim removed 2 bases at V and 5 bases at J, leaving 11 bases unmatched. The CDR3 runs 17 residues. The germline V gene has CDR1 ENHRY and CDR2 SYGVKD. CDR3 coding DNA: TGTGCCATCAGTGAGGGACTAGCGGGTCCGACCCCCCACGAGCAGTACTTC. Translation gives CAISEGLAGPTPHEQYF.

This clonotype was seen more than once but under ten times. V gene TRBV4-1 combines with J gene TRBJ1-5; D is unresolved. Germline CDR1 MGHRA, CDR2 YSYEKL. Trimming took 0 bases from V and 5 from J, leaving 26 bases between them. The CDR3 contains 20 residues. CDR3 sequence (DNA): TGCGCCAGCAGCCAAGATCCAAGAGGACGAGGCAGTCAGGCCCATCAGCCCCAGCATTTT. Translation gives CASSQDPRGRGSQAHQPQHF.

This clonotype showed up just a few times. This chain uses TRBV6-1 with TRBJ1-2; a weak D match, TRBD1 (6 bases). Germline V lookup: CDR1 MNHNS, CDR2 SASEGT. The V end lost 7 bases, the J end lost 6 bases, and 18 bases lay between the germline ends. The CDR3 has 14 residues. CDR3 protein: CASTNSGGHDGYTF. The CDR3 nucleotides read TGTGCCAGCACCAACTCGGGGGGGCACGATGGCTACACCTTC.

This chain joins TRBV7-2 and TRBJ1-4, with D possibly being TRBD1 (5 bases). The CDR3 is 14 residues long. V lost 5 bases, J lost 10 bases, and 17 bases lay in between. Germline CDR1 SGHTA, CDR2 FQGNSA. The CDR3 here is CASSPQGQPGKLFF. CDR3 sequence (DNA): TGTGCCAGCAGCCCCCAGGGCCAGCCGGGAAAACTGTTTTTT. Variable domain in full (rest from reference TRBV7-2 and TRBJ1-4): GAGVSQSPSNKVTEKGKDVELRCDPISGHTALYWYRQSLGQGLEFLIYFQGNSAPDKSGLPSDRFSAERTGGSVSTLTIQRTQQEDSAVYLCASSPQGQPGKLFFGSGTQLSVL.

V usage is TRBV24-1 and J usage is TRBJ2-1; 11 bases fit TRBD2. The junction had 19 bases not matched to a gene; V was cut back by 0 bases and J by 10 bases. From germline, CDR1 is KGHDR and CDR2 SFDVKD. CDR3 length: 20 amino acids. The CDR3 reads CATSDLQDRPLTSGVREQFF. CDR3 DNA sequence: TGTGCCACCAGTGATTTGCAGGACAGGCCCCTGACTAGCGGGGTAAGGGAGCAGTTCTTC.

This clonotype was observed a handful of times. This rearrangement joins TRBV15 to TRBJ1-2; TRBD1 agrees at 9 bases. J lost 6 bases, V lost 0 bases, and 5 bases had no gene match. The CDR3 loop spans 15 amino acids. The V gene's germline CDR1 is LNHNV and CDR2 YYDKDF (reference sequence). Here the CDR3 reads CATSRDRGQGDGYTF. In DNA form, the CDR3 reads TGTGCCACCAGCAGAGATCGGGGACAGGGTGATGGCTACACCTTC.

This clonotype was counted many times. The rearrangement joins TRBV29-1 to TRBJ2-1; D possibly corresponds to TRBD1 (6 bases). The germline V gene encodes CDR1 SQVTM and CDR2 ANQGSEA. V lost 7 bases and J lost 0, with 10 bases in between. CDR3 length equals 13 residues. The CDR3 is CSGGHFSYNEQFF. CDR3 nucleotide sequence: TGCAGCGGGGGACACTTCTCCTACAATGAGCAGTTCTTC.

This clonotype was seen a few times. The genes are TRBV7-8 and TRBJ2-4; either TRBD1 or TRBD2 may supply D (5 bases each). This CDR3 is built from 17 residues. V gave up 6 bases and J gave up 8 bases, with 26 bases separating them. The germline V gene has CDR1 SGHVS and CDR2 FQNEAQ. For the CDR3, the DNA is TGTGCCAGCAGGCCCACCCCGCCTAGCCATGAAGGGGACATTCAGTACTTC. Its translation is CASRPTPPSHEGDIQYF.

The V and J genes are TRBV28 and TRBJ2-2, with unresolved D. The CDR3 spans 13 residues. V lost 5 bases, J lost 4 bases, and 8 bases lay in between. Germline V gene lookup returns CDR1 MDHEN and CDR2 SYDVKM. CDR3 residues: CASSPKFTGELFF. In DNA form, the CDR3 reads TGTGCCAGCAGTCCCAAGTTCACCGGGGAGCTGTTTTTT.

CDR3 region: CASTTSGPTGELFF. CDR3 nucleotides: TGTGCCAGCACCACATCGGGACCAACCGGGGAGCTGTTTTTT. This sequence joins TRBV6-1 and TRBJ2-2; D possibly matches TRBD1 or TRBD2 (5 bases each). V gave up 7 bases and J gave up 5 bases, with 14 bases separating them. This CDR3 is 14 amino acids long. Germline loops: CDR1 MNHNS, CDR2 SASEGT.

In its sample, this clonotype was seen a few times. The chain carries TRBV6-1 and TRBJ2-1; no definite D call. The length of the CDR3 is 11 residues. The V gene lost 1 base and the J gene lost 12 bases, with 7 bases spanning the gap. Germline assignment: CDR1 MNHNS and CDR2 SASEGT. In DNA form, the CDR3 reads TGTGCCAGCAGTGAAGGAGCGCGGCAGTTCTTC. Translated, it gives CASSEGARQFF.

This chain connects TRBV20-1 to TRBJ2-3, with D tentatively TRBD1 (6 bases). The CDR3 contains 14 residues. The V and J ends lost 8 bases and 7 bases respectively, with 22 bases between them. Germline V gene lookup returns CDR1 DFQATT and CDR2 SNEGSKA (reference sequence). This chain's CDR3 is CSPEDPRGTYTQYF. The CDR3 DNA reads TGCAGTCCCGAAGATCCCAGGGGAACGTATACGCAGTATTTT.

The CDR3 protein is CASSLMYGYTF. CDR3 coding DNA: TGTGCCAGCAGTTTAATGTATGGCTACACCTTC. The chain carries TRBV28 and TRBJ1-2; D call uncertain. This CDR3 is 11 amino acids long. Germline V gene data show CDR1 as MDHEN and CDR2 as SYDVKM. The V end lost 2 bases, the J end lost 5 bases, and 3 bases lay between the germline ends.

A few counts support this clonotype. The chain uses TRBV7-9 and TRBJ1-6; 7 bases align to TRBD1. CDR1 and CDR2 (germline): SEHNR, FQNEAQ (reference sequence). The CDR3 length is 16 residues. Losses at the gene ends were 7 bases for V and 8 bases for J; bases not matched to a gene: 14. Here the CDR3 DNA reads TGTGCCAGCACCTTCCTACAGGGGCTACTGTATTCACCCCTCCACTTT. This translates into CASTFLQGLLYSPLHF.

A few counts support this clonotype. The chain joins TRBV12-3 or TRBV12-4 to TRBJ1-2; TRBD1 might be the D (5 bases). The CDR3 runs to 15 residues. V was shortened by 4 bases and J by 8 bases, with 20 bases between the two germline ends. The chain's CDR3 is CASSSVGVGAKGYTF. CDR3 nucleotides: TGTGCCAGCAGTTCAGTGGGGGTAGGAGCAAAAGGCTACACCTTC.

The chain has TRBV6-6 and TRBJ1-1; unclear D gene. V was pared by 5 bases and J by 10 bases, with 11 bases between. The germline CDR1 and CDR2 sequences are MNHNY and SVGAGI (reference sequence). The CDR3 is 11 amino acids. The CDR3: CASSPRSLAFF. Written as DNA, the CDR3 is TGTGCCAGCAGTCCCCGGTCTTTAGCTTTCTTT.

This clonotype appeared a few times. The V gene is TRBV5-1, the J gene TRBJ1-1; TRBD1 might be the D (6 bases). This CDR3 contains 16 residues. Germline V gene lookup returns CDR1 SGHRS and CDR2 YFSETQ. V was clipped by 0 bases and J by 1 base, with 13 bases between them. CDR3: CASSLAGAPTNTEAFF. The CDR3 DNA sequence: TGCGCCAGCAGCTTGGCAGGGGCTCCCACGAACACTGAAGCTTTCTTT.

This clonotype was picked up a small number of times. The chain has TRBV5-5 and TRBJ2-4; 7 nucleotides line up with TRBD1. The CDR3 contains 14 residues. V shed 4 bases and J 13 bases; nucleotides not matched to a gene: 14. Germline V lookup: CDR1 SGHKS, CDR2 YYEKEE (reference sequence). The CDR3 here is CASSGGQLYELQYF. Written as DNA, the CDR3 is TGTGCCAGCAGCGGGGGACAGTTGTATGAGTTACAGTACTTC.

The chain employs TRBV20-1 and TRBJ1-2, with 8 bases lining up with TRBD1. Germline V gene sequence: CDR1 DFQATT, CDR2 SNEGSKA (reference sequence). The J segment lost 4 bases and the V segment lost 5 bases, leaving 12 bases of the junction unmatched. The CDR3 has 15 amino acids. CDR3 sequence: CSAPSQGALIYGYTF. The CDR3 DNA reads TGCAGTGCTCCGAGCCAGGGGGCTTTAATCTATGGCTACACCTTC.

This clonotype has just one count. An end of the junction differs from the germline gene, which may be a read error. The chain carries TRBV27 and TRBJ2-1; TRBD2 matches 7 bases. CDR1 and CDR2 from the germline V gene are MNHEY and SMNVEV (reference sequence). This CDR3 has 14 amino acids. The CDR3 nucleotides are TGTGCCAGCAGCTTATTCCTGGGGCCGCGGGGGATGTTCTTC. This translates into CASSLFLGPRGMFF.

The chain carries TRBV7-9 and TRBJ2-7; D unclear. Germline assignment: CDR1 SEHNR and CDR2 FQNEAQ (reference sequence). This CDR3 contains 13 residues. The ends were cut back, 7 bases at V and 2 bases at J, with 12 bases in the middle. The CDR3 loop is CASTPDGTYEQYF. The DNA for the CDR3 is TGTGCCAGCACACCGGACGGCACCTACGAGCAGTACTTC.

This clonotype has at least ten counts. Germline and junction disagree at one end, which may indicate a read error. V usage is TRBV5-1 and J usage is TRBJ2-3; D might be TRBD1 or TRBD2, each matching 5 bases. Germline-derived CDR1 and CDR2 are SGHRS and YFSETQ. The CDR3 has 13 residues. For the CDR3, the DNA is TGTGCCAGCAGCCCCGGGACCACAGATACGCAGTATTTT. It specifies CASSPGTTDTQYF.

V gene TRBV4-3 combines with J gene TRBJ2-7; 8 positions agree with TRBD1. V gave up 4 bases and J gave up 2 bases; unmatched junction bases: 7. The CDR3 runs 15 residues. In germline, CDR1 is LGHNA, CDR2 YSLEER. The CDR3 is CASSRNSDRAYEQYF. The CDR3 coding sequence is TGCGCCAGCAGCCGCAATTCGGACAGGGCCTACGAGCAGTACTTC.

The V gene is TRBV20-1, the J gene TRBJ2-7; 8 bases align to TRBD1. CDR1 and CDR2 (germline): DFQATT, SNEGSKA (reference sequence). The V and J ends lost 5 bases and 3 bases, in that order; junction bases with no gene match: 9. CDR3 length: 14 residues. The CDR3: CSAQPDRDLYEQYF. CDR3 coding DNA: TGCAGTGCTCAACCGGACAGGGATCTCTACGAGCAGTACTTC.

The chain uses TRBV4-3 and TRBJ2-5; D perhaps matches TRBD1 (7 bases). Trimming took off 1 base at V and 5 bases at J, with 20 bases between the two ends. Germline CDR1 reads LGHNA; CDR2 reads YSLEER. The CDR3 covers 17 residues. CDR3 residues: CASSQALTGDGGETQYF. The CDR3 region has the DNA TGCGCCAGCAGCCAAGCACTTACAGGGGACGGAGGGGAGACCCAGTACTTC.